This T cell receptor beta chain comes out of a study of shared clonotypes between healthy human individuals. Study summary: The plates for each donor numbered three CD4 naive, three CD4 memory, two CD8 naive and one CD8 memory. Study observations and caveats: About 4.5% of naive CD4 clonotypes were common to a handful of donors.

Sequencing was performed with immunoSEQ multiplex PCR; in TCRdb, only in-frame clones are kept and a portion is missing. Among roughly 660,000 clones listed, 90% were seen once. The CDR3 totals 15 residues. Germline V gene data show CDR1 as MNHEY and CDR2 as SVGAGI. Trimming cost V 5 bases and J 9 bases; bases outside gene matches: 9. As for this clone: Its cognate antigen is unknown.

The rearrangement links TRBV6-5 to TRBJ2-1, with 11 bases lining up with TRBD2. What was sequenced was memory CD8+ T cells from PBMCs. Documented subset: CD45RO+ cells pooled with CCR7-negative TemRA cells. The clonotype originates from a man younger than 35 in good health. Some clones in this sample may be carry-over from other donors' samples. The CDR3 region has the DNA TGTGCCAGCAGTCCATTAGCGGGAGGGCCCTTTGAGCAGTTCTTC. It is translated as CASSPLAGGPFEQFF.